The rows below give T cell receptor beta chains drawn from one sample of a study of T cells in Graves' hyperthyroidism and ophthalmopathy. TCRdb redid the calling of the multiplex PCR reads with MiXCR, one entry per CDR3 protein. In the table there are hundreds of thousands of distinct CDR3 sequences, approximately 15% of which are singletons. The sample comprised blood. Receptors were obtained from a woman between 40 and 50 years old with Graves' ophthalmopathy. Both conserved end residues are part of each CDR3. D genes are given only for firm matches. Clone size is stated in some rows and not others, as once, few, many or a class when expanded.

clone size	D gene	V gene	J gene	CDR3 DNA	CDR3 protein
-	TRBD1	TRBV6-1	TRBJ1-2	TGTGCCAGCACCCGGACAGGGGGCGGCTACACCTTC	CASTRTGGGYTF
many	-	TRBV20-1	TRBJ1-2	TGCAGTGCAAAGATTGGCCCACCTGGCTACACCTTC	CSAKIGPPGYTF
-	-	TRBV14	TRBJ1-1	TGTGCCAGCAGCCGCCCGGGGGGAAACACCCGGAACACTGAAGCTTTCTTT	CASSRPGGNTRNTEAFF
many	-	TRBV7-2	TRBJ2-7	TGTGCCAGCAGCCCCAGCGGAGGCGTGGGGTACGAGCAGTACTTC	CASSPSGGVGYEQYF
-	TRBD2	TRBV7-2	TRBJ2-7	TGTGCCAGCAGCCCGACCGGGACTAGCGATCACGAGCAGTACTTC	CASSPTGTSDHEQYF
many	-	TRBV6-1	TRBJ1-1	TGTGCCAGCGCTCGGGGATTTCGGTCCGACACTGAAGCTTTCTTT	CASARGFRSDTEAFF
many	TRBD2	TRBV11-2	TRBJ2-2	TGTGCCAGCAGCTTGGGACTAGCGGGAGGGAGCGCCGGGGAGCTGTTTTTT	CASSLGLAGGSAGELFF
-	TRBD1	TRBV6-1	TRBJ2-5	TGTGCCAGCAGTCCTGGGACAGGGAATTTTTACTTC	CASSPGTGNFYF
many	TRBD1	TRBV2	TRBJ2-7	TGTGCCAGCACTTGGACAGGAGGAGGCGAGCAGTACTTC	CASTWTGGGEQYF
-	TRBD2	TRBV6-2/TRBV6-3	TRBJ2-6	TGTGCCAGCAGTTATTCCGGGGTGGTAGCGGGAGGCGCTGGGGCCAACGTCCTGACTTTC	CASSYSGVVAGGAGANVLTF
many	TRBD1	TRBV29-1	TRBJ1-3	TGCAGCGTTGAGACCGGGACAGGGGGCTCTGGAAACACCATATATTTT	CSVETGTGGSGNTIYF
once	-	TRBV11-2	TRBJ2-7	TGTGCCAGCAGCTTCGACTGGAGAGCCTACGAGCAGTACTTC	CASSFDWRAYEQYF
many	-	TRBV6-4	TRBJ2-7	TGTGCCAGCAGTGAACGGGGTGCCTCCTACGAGCAGTACTTC	CASSERGASYEQYF
many	-	TRBV20-1	TRBJ2-5	TGCAGTGCTAGAGATTCGGATCGGCAGATCCAAGAGACCCAGTACTTC	CSARDSDRQIQETQYF
many	-	TRBV20-1	TRBJ1-3	TGCAGTGGCACGACAGGCTCTGGAAACACCATATATTTT	CSGTTGSGNTIYF
-	-	TRBV6-2/TRBV6-3	TRBJ2-7	TGTGCCAGCAGTCGACAGATCGAGCAGTACTTC	CASSRQIEQYF
many	-	TRBV20-1	TRBJ2-7	TGCAGTGCCCGACCTTGGGGATTCGTACGCGAGCAGTACTTC	CSARPWGFVREQYF
many	TRBD2	TRBV6-5	TRBJ2-7	TGTGCCAGCAGTTACTCGCTACCCACCGGGGGGGCCTACGAGCAGTACTTC	CASSYSLPTGGAYEQYF
few	-	TRBV20-1	TRBJ2-5	TGCAGTGCTGTAAGACACGGGGAGAATTCAATACCCCAGTACTTC	CSAVRHGENSIPQYF
many	-	TRBV6-2/TRBV6-3	TRBJ2-7	TGTGCCAGCAGCCTGGGGGGTGAACCCTACGAGCAGTACTTC	CASSLGGEPYEQYF
-	-	TRBV6-1	TRBJ2-1	TGTGCCAGCAGACCCCGGAGGGGGGTATACAATGAGCAGTTCTTC	CASRPRRGVYNEQFF
many	-	TRBV28	TRBJ2-7	TGTGCCAGCAGTTTATCGGGGGTCCCCTACGAGCAGTACTTC	CASSLSGVPYEQYF
many	-	TRBV7-2	TRBJ1-1	TGTGCCAGCAGCTCTACCGGACCGAACACTGAAGCTTTCTTT	CASSSTGPNTEAFF
many	TRBD2	TRBV11-2	TRBJ2-7	TGTGCCAGCAGGCATCGGGACTACCCTTACGAGCAGTACTTC	CASRHRDYPYEQYF
many	-	TRBV6-1	TRBJ2-7	TGTGCCAGCAGAGTTGACCGTTACTACGTCTACGAGCAGTACTTC	CASRVDRYYVYEQYF
-	-	TRBV6-5	TRBJ1-5	TGTGCCAGCAGTTACTCGTGGGGGGCAAATCAGCCCCAGCATTTT	CASSYSWGANQPQHF
-	-	TRBV5-1	TRBJ1-1	TGCGCCAGCAGCCCGTGGGGGTACACGCTCCTGAACACTGAAGCTTTCTTT	CASSPWGYTLLNTEAFF
many	TRBD1	TRBV6-1	TRBJ1-2	TGTGCCAGCACCGAGGACCCCCACACAGGGGGCAGAGGCTACACCTTC	CASTEDPHTGGRGYTF
many	-	TRBV15	TRBJ1-3	TGTGCCACCAGCAAGGGGGGGTCTGGAAACACCATATATTTT	CATSKGGSGNTIYF
-	TRBD2	TRBV6-4	TRBJ2-2	TGTGCCAGCAGTACGGGAGGGTGGGGGGCGGACACCGGGGAGCTGTTTTTT	CASSTGGWGADTGELFF
many	TRBD2	TRBV12-3/TRBV12-4	TRBJ2-7	TGTGCCAGCAGTCCCGGACTAGCGGTTACCTACGAGCAGTACTTC	CASSPGLAVTYEQYF
few	-	TRBV20-1	TRBJ2-2	TGCAGTGCTAGAGATACGGGAGTAAGGAACGGGGAGCTGTTTTTT	CSARDTGVRNGELFF
few	-	TRBV4-1	TRBJ2-5	TGCGCCAGCAGCCCTTCCCCGACAGAAGAGACCCAGTACTTC	CASSPSPTEETQYF
many	TRBD1	TRBV12-3/TRBV12-4	TRBJ1-1	TGTGCCAGCAGCTCGACAGGGGGCACTGAAGCTTTCTTT	CASSSTGGTEAFF
many	-	TRBV28	TRBJ2-5	TGTGCCAGCAGTCCCTTTTCCGAGACCCAGTACTTC	CASSPFSETQYF
many	-	TRBV3-1	TRBJ1-2	TGTGCCAGCAGTCCCCTAGCGCAGGTCTACGGCTACACCTTC	CASSPLAQVYGYTF
many	-	TRBV25-1	TRBJ1-1	TGTGCCAGCAGTGAAACTGCTGGCGGGAACACTGAAGCTTTCTTT	CASSETAGGNTEAFF
many	TRBD2	TRBV5-1	TRBJ2-7	TGCGCCAGCAGCTTTCGGGGGGATTACAGCTCCTACGAGCAGTACTTC	CASSFRGDYSSYEQYF
-	-	TRBV19	TRBJ1-1	TGTGCCAGTAGTATACTGGGCGGGGGTGGCACTGAAGCTTTCTTT	CASSILGGGGTEAFF
many	-	TRBV12-3/TRBV12-4	TRBJ1-2	TGTGCCAGCAGGCCCATAAGCAGCTTAGAGGCAGGAGGCTACACCTTC	CASRPISSLEAGGYTF
many	-	TRBV6-5	TRBJ1-5	TGTGCCAGCAGTTACTCGACCACTAGCAATCAGCCCCAGCATTTT	CASSYSTTSNQPQHF
many	-	TRBV24-1	TRBJ2-5	TGTGCCGCGGGACCGCGGGGCCCTCAAGAGACCCAGTACTTC	CAAGPRGPQETQYF
many	-	TRBV11-1	TRBJ2-7	TGTGCCAGCCAACTAGCCTTGAACGTCCACGAGCAGTACTTC	CASQLALNVHEQYF
many	-	TRBV11-2	TRBJ2-7	TGTGCCAGCGCGGCCATCTACGAGCAGTACTTC	CASAAIYEQYF
-	-	TRBV4-2	TRBJ2-5	TGTGCCAGCAGCCAAACCCCCTCTCGTTCGGGAAAGGACCAAGAGACCCAGTACTTC	CASSQTPSRSGKDQETQYF
many	-	TRBV19	TRBJ2-5	TGTGCCAGTAGCGAGTCCACAGCCCAAGAGACCCAGTACTTC	CASSESTAQETQYF
few	-	TRBV10-3	TRBJ2-7	TGTGCCATCAGTGAGGAACAGGGATACGAGCAGTACTTC	CAISEEQGYEQYF
many	-	TRBV5-6	TRBJ2-2	TGTGCCAGCACGGTCTTCAACACCGGGGAGCTGTTTTTT	CASTVFNTGELFF
many	TRBD2	TRBV2	TRBJ2-7	TGTGCCAGCAGTGAATCCGGGACTAGCGGGGCGGAGCAGTACTTC	CASSESGTSGAEQYF
-	TRBD2	TRBV6-2/TRBV6-3	TRBJ2-7	TGTGCCAGCAGTCGCTCGGTAGCGGGAGGGGCCAGCTCCTACGAGCAGTACTTC	CASSRSVAGGASSYEQYF